Presented here are 14 T cell receptor beta chains from one specimen sequenced in a study of blood T cell repertoires in COVID-19. Some clones are missing from TCRdb's copy, which holds only in-frame ones; the method was immunoSEQ multiplex PCR. This repertoire shows 200,000 to 250,000 clones, approximately 83% found once; its top ten account for roughly 1.3%. The sample comprised PBMCs or T cells enriched from blood (not recorded which). These receptors were collected from a woman aged 40 to 50 with acute COVID-19.

J is TRBJ2-2 and V is TRBV25-1, with TRBD2 identical over 9 bases. The junction had 5 bases not matched to a gene; V was cut back by 5 bases and J by 4 bases. The CDR3 length is 15 residues. CDR1 MGHDK and CDR2 SYGVNS come from the germline V gene. CDR3 residues: CASSYSGRATGELFF. The CDR3 nucleotides are TGTGCCAGCAGTTATAGCGGGAGAGCCACCGGGGAGCTGTTTTTT.

This clone appeared once. This chain links TRBV14 with TRBJ1-1, with TRBD1 matching over 8 bases. Trimming took 4 bases from V and 1 from J; bases not matched to a gene: 5. Germline CDR1 SGHDN, CDR2 FVKESK. The CDR3 totals 15 residues. The CDR3 nucleotides read TGTGCCAGCAGCCCTTGGACAGGGTCGAACACTGAAGCTTTCTTT. This codes for CASSPWTGSNTEAFF.

The V call is TRBV19, the J call TRBJ2-5, with TRBD1 matching over 8 bases. Germline loops: CDR1 LNHDA, CDR2 SQIVND (reference sequence). The CDR3 is 14 residues long. Losses at the gene ends were 5 bases for V and 3 bases for J; bases not matched to a gene: 5. The CDR3 coding sequence is TGTGCCAGTAGTCGGCGACAGGGGAAAGAGACCCAGTACTTC. Amino acids: CASSRRQGKETQYF.

This clone was recorded a few times. The chain recombines TRBV7-9 with TRBJ1-1, with 7 bases fitting TRBD1. V shed 6 bases and J 0 bases; nucleotides not matched to a gene: 13. CDR3 length: 17 amino acids. Germline V lookup: CDR1 SEHNR, CDR2 FQNEAQ (reference sequence). CDR3 bases: TGTGCCAGCAGTCGAGGGGGCCGCACTTCCGTGAACACTGAAGCTTTCTTT. Translation: CASSRGGRTSVNTEAFF.

The rearrangement uses TRBV19 and TRBJ1-5; a possible D gene is TRBD1 (6 bases). Deletions cut 4 bases from V and 4 bases from J, with 8 bases between. Germline lookup yields CDR1 LNHDA and CDR2 SQIVND (reference sequence). The CDR3 totals 13 residues. This CDR3 reads CASSTTGNQPQHF. The CDR3 DNA sequence: TGTGCCAGTAGTACAACAGGGAATCAGCCCCAGCATTTT.

The chain joins TRBV5-3 to TRBJ2-7, with D perhaps matching TRBD1 (6 bases). TRBV5-3 carries the ORF label, with uncertain function. This CDR3 region has 15 residues. V shed 4 bases and J shed 2 bases, with 16 bases lying between them. The CDR3 DNA reads as TGTGCCAGAAGCCAAGGCAGGGGAAACCCCTACGAGCAGTACTTC. Translating it yields CARSQGRGNPYEQYF.

The V and J genes are TRBV19 and TRBJ2-1, with D perhaps matching TRBD1 (5 bases). V was cut by 3 bases and J by 2 bases, with 11 bases left in between. Germline V gives CDR1 LNHDA, CDR2 SQIVND (reference sequence). The CDR3 runs 15 residues. CDR3 protein: CASSMGQRPYNEQFF. CDR3 bases: TGTGCCAGTAGTATGGGGCAGCGACCCTACAATGAGCAGTTCTTC.

The chain employs TRBV4-1 and TRBJ1-5, with a weak D call TRBD1 (5 bases). V dropped 0 bases and J dropped 6 bases, with 12 bases sitting between them. Germline V lookup: CDR1 MGHRA, CDR2 YSYEKL. The CDR3 is 15 residues long. The CDR3 region is CASSQDPGGTQPQHF. Here the CDR3 DNA reads TGCGCCAGCAGCCAAGATCCCGGGGGGACTCAGCCCCAGCATTTT.

The J gene is TRBJ2-1, the V gene TRBV9; 8 bases line up with TRBD1. The length of the CDR3 is 17 residues. V was clipped by 2 bases and J by 7 bases; unmatched bases: 14. Looked up from germline, CDR1 is SGDLS and CDR2 is YYNGEE. CDR3 protein: CASSVRPATGGSNEQFF. CDR3 coding DNA: TGTGCCAGCAGCGTCCGACCGGCCACAGGGGGTAGTAATGAGCAGTTCTTC. The full variable domain, its missing parts supplied by reference TRBV9 and TRBJ2-1, is DSGVTQTPKHLITATGQRVTLRCSPRSGDLSVYWYQQSLDQGLQFLIQYYNGEERAKGNILERFSAQQFPDLHSELNLSSLELGDSALYFCASSVRPATGGSNEQFFGPGTRLTVL.

This clone was observed a few times. This sequence joins TRBV7-9 and TRBJ2-2; a possible D gene is TRBD2 (6 bases). This CDR3 spans 16 amino acids. Per the germline V gene, CDR1 is SEHNR and CDR2 is FQNEAQ (reference sequence). V was shortened by 7 bases and J by 3 bases, with 18 bases between the two germline ends. This CDR3 reads CASIQQDYLHTGELFF. CDR3 nucleotides: TGTGCCAGCATCCAACAGGACTACCTCCACACCGGGGAGCTGTTTTTT.

V usage is TRBV2 and J usage is TRBJ1-1, with 9 bases identical to TRBD1. The CDR3 is 14 residues long. In germline, CDR1 is SNHLY, CDR2 FYNNEI. V dropped 6 bases and J dropped 3; count of bases not matched to a gene: 5. CDR3 DNA sequence: TGTGCCAGCAGGAGGGACAGGGAATACACTGAAGCTTTCTTT. It is translated as CASRRDREYTEAFF.

In this sample, this clone turned up many times. The chain joins TRBV27 to TRBJ2-7; perhaps TRBD2 as D (6 bases). Germline V CDR1 and CDR2: MNHEY, SMNVEV (reference sequence). This CDR3 comprises 15 residues. V lost 1 base and J lost 3, with 13 bases in between. The CDR3 spells CASSLLGGNHYEQYF. CDR3 nucleotides: TGTGCCAGCAGTTTATTGGGGGGAAATCACTACGAGCAGTACTTC.

The rearrangement uses TRBV5-8 and TRBJ2-3, with D unresolved. The V gene lost 1 base and the J gene lost 4 bases, with 4 bases spanning the gap. The CDR3 sequence is 12 residues long. Germline CDR1 is SGHTS and CDR2 is YDEGEE. CDR3 protein: CASSLRADTQYF. In nucleotides, the CDR3 is TGTGCCAGCAGCTTGAGAGCAGATACGCAGTATTTT.

The chain recombines TRBV10-3 with TRBJ2-7; D is perhaps TRBD2 (5 bases). The V gene lost 0 bases and the J gene lost 12 bases, with 15 bases spanning the gap. The CDR3 sequence is 13 residues long. Germline V gives CDR1 ENHRY, CDR2 SYGVKD. The CDR3 DNA reads as TGTGCCATCAGTGAGTCGAGGGTTAGTTTACCGTACTTC. It codes for CAISESRVSLPYF.